One TCR beta chain is described in this entry. Its matching antigen is unknown. The data were obtained in a study of T and B cells in COVID-19 patients. The study's findings and limits: Of under 2,500 TCR clusters found only in the recovered cohort, fewer than 40 had low generation probability. Clonality of TRB repertoires was high in active COVID-19; recovery brought above-healthy diversity and richness.

TRB rearrangements were amplified by multiplex PCR with BIOMED2 TRB-A/B primers. One entry per CDR3 protein results from TCRdb running MiXCR on the multiplex PCR reads. This table holds about 7,200 distinct CDR3 sequences, about a third found once. Blood genomic DNA input for TRB amplification was 250-500 ng. The CDR3 consists of 13 residues. V was trimmed by 5 bases and J by 5 bases, leaving 7 bases between them. The V gene is TRBV12-3 or TRBV12-4, the J gene TRBJ1-6; D is undetermined. The clonotype was recovered from a human donor who had recovered from COVID-19. Sequencing was done on a sample of blood. CDR3 amino acids: CASSNRDNSPLHF. The CDR3 nucleotides are TGTGCCAGCAGTAACAGAGATAATTCACCCCTCCACTTT.